The TCR beta chain under discussion was sequenced for a study of T cell responses to AZD1222 COVID-19 vaccine. Whole-study results and caveats: Nearly half of spike-specific TCRs reportedly target variant regions that are unmutated in the B.1.351 and B.1.1.7 variants. Spike-specific TCR breadth and depth went up after people got two AZD1222 doses. White British donors predominated, females outnumbered males, and clonal diversity was possibly underestimated.

Profiling relied on immunoSEQ multiplex PCR, and the TCRdb table lists in-frame clones only, not all of them. The sample has 150,000 to 200,000 clones, about 89% seen once; the top ten hold approximately 1.6%. With 4 bases clipped from V and 9 bases from J, the junction kept 13 bases outside the gene matches. The CDR3 spans 18 residues. Germline CDR1 and CDR2: LNHDA and SQIVND (reference sequence). This clone was found a few times. The antigen is unknown. This receptor was taken from an adult who received the AZD1222 COVID-19 vaccine. The chain employs TRBV19 and TRBJ2-1, with 15 bases aligning to TRBD2. The specimen comprised peripheral blood, sampled 28 days after the second AZD1222 dose. As DNA, the CDR3 is TGTGCCAGTAGTAAGGGACTAGCGGGGGGCCCCACGGTAGTTGAGCAGTTCTTC. Amino acid sequence: CASSKGLAGGPTVVEQFF.